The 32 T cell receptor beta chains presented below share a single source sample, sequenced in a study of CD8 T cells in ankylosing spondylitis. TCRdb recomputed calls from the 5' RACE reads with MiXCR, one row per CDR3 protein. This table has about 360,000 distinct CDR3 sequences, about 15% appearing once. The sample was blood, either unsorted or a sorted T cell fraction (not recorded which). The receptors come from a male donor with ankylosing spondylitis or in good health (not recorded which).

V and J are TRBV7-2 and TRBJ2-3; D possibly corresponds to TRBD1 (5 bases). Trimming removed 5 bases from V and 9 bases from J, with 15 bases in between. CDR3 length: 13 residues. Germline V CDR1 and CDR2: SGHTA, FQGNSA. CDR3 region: CASSPGPSFTQYF. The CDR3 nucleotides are TGTGCCAGCAGCCCAGGGCCTTCCTTCACGCAGTATTTT.

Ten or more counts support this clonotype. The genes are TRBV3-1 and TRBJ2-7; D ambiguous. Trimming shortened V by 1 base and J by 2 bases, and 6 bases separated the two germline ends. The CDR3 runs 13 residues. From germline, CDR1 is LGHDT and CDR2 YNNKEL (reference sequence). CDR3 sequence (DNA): TGTGCCAGCAGCCAAGGACTGGCCTACGAGCAGTACTTC. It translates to CASSQGLAYEQYF.

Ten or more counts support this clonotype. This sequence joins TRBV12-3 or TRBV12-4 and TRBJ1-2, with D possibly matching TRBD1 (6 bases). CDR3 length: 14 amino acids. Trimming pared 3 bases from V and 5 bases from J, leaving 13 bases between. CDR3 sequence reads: CASSFTGQPYGYTF. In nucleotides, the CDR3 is TGTGCCAGCAGTTTTACAGGACAGCCGTATGGCTACACCTTC.

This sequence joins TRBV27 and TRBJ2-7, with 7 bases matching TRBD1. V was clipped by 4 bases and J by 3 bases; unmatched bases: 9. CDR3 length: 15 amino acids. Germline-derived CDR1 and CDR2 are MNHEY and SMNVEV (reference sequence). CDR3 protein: CASSSFRGGFYEQYF. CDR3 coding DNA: TGTGCCAGCAGTTCCTTTAGAGGGGGCTTCTACGAGCAGTACTTC.

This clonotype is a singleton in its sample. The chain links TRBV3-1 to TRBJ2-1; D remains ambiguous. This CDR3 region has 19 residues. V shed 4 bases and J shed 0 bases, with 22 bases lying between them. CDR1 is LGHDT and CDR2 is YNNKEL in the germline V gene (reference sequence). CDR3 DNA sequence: TGTGCCAGCAGCCCCTTCGACCTCGGATCGTGGAGCTCCTACAATGAGCAGTTCTTC. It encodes CASSPFDLGSWSSYNEQFF.

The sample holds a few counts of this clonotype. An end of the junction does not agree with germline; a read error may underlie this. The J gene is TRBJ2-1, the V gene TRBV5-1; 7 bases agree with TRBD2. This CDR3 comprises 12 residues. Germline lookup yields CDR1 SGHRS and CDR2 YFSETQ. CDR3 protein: CASSLEGRGKLF. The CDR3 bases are TGCGCCAGCAGCTTGGAAGGGCGGGGGAAGCTCTTC.

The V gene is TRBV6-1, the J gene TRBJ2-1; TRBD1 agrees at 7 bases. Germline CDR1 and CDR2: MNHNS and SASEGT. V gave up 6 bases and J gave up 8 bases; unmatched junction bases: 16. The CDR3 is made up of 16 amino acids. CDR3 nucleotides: TGTGCCAGCAGCTCGCCGGGACAGCCTCCCGTGGATGAGCAGTTCTTC. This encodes CASSSPGQPPVDEQFF.

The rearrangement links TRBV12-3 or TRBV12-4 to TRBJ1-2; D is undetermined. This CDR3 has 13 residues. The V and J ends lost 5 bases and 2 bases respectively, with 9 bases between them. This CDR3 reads CASSQLLNYGYTF. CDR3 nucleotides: TGTGCCAGCAGTCAACTCTTAAACTATGGCTACACCTTC.

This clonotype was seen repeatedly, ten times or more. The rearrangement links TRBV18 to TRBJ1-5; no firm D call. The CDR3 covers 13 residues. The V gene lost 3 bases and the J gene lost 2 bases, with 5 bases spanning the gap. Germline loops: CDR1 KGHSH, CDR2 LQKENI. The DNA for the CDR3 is TGTGCCAGCTCACCGGCCGGCAATCAGCCCCAGCATTTT. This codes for CASSPAGNQPQHF.

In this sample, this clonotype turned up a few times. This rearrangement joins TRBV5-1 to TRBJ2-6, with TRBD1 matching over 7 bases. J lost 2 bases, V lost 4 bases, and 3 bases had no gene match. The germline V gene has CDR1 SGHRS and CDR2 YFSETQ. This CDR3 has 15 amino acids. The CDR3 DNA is TGCGCCAGCAGCCAGACAGGGACTGGGGCCAACGTCCTGACTTTC. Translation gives CASSQTGTGANVLTF. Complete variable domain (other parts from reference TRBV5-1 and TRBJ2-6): KAGVTQTPRYLIKTRGQQVTLSCSPISGHRSVSWYQQTPGQGLQFLFEYFSETQRNKGNFPGRFSGRQFSNSRSEMNVSTLELGDSALYLCASSQTGTGANVLTFGAGSRLTVL.

The CDR3 DNA is TGTGCCAGCAGTTTAGGGTCTAGCATCTACTCCTACGAGCAGTACTTC. This translates into CASSLGSSIYSYEQYF. The V and J genes are TRBV12-3 or TRBV12-4 and TRBJ2-7, with a possible D match to TRBD2 (5 bases). V lost 1 base, J lost 0 bases, and 13 bases lay in between. CDR3 length equals 16 residues.

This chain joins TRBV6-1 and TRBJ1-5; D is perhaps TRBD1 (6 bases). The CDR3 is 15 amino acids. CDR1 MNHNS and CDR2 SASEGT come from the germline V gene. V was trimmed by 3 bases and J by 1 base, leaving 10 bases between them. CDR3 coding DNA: TGTGCCAGCAGTGAGCAGGGGCTAAGCAATCAGCCCCAGCATTTT. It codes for CASSEQGLSNQPQHF.

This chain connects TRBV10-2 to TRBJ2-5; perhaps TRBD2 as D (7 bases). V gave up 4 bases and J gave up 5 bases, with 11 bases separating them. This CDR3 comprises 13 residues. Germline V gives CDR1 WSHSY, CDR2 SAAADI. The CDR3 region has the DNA TGCGCCAGCAGTGCACAGGGAGGGGAGACCCAGTACTTC. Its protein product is CASSAQGGETQYF.

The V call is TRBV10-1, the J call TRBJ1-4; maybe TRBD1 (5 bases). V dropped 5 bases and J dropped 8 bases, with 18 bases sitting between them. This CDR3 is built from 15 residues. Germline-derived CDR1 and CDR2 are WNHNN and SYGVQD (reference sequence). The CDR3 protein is CASSSQGGTKEKLFF. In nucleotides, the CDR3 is TGCGCCAGCAGTAGCCAGGGAGGCACCAAAGAAAAACTGTTTTTT.

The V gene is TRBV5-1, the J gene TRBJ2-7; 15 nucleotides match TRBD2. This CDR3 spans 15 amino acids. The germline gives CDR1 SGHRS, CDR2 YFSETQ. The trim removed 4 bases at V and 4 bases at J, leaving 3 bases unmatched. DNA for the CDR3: TGCGCCAGCAGCCCTGGACTAGCGGGGGGGTACGAGCAGTACTTC. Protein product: CASSPGLAGGYEQYF.

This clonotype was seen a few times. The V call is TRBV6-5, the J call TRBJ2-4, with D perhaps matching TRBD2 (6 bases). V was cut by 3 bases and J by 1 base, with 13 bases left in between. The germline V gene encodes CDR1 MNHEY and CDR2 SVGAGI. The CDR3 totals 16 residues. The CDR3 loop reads CASSYSRDGAKNIQYF. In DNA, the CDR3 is TGTGCCAGCAGTTATTCGCGGGACGGCGCCAAAAACATTCAGTACTTC.

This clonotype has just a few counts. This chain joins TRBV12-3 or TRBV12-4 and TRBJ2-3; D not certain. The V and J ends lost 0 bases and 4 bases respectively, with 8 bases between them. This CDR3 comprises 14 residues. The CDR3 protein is CASSLAKGPDTQYF. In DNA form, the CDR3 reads TGTGCCAGCAGTTTAGCGAAGGGCCCAGATACGCAGTATTTT.

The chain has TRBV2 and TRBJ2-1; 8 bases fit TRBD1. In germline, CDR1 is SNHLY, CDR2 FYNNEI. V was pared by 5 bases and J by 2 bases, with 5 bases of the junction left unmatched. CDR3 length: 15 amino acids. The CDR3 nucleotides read TGTGCCAGCAGTTTCCAGGGGGCCCCCTACAATGAGCAGTTCTTC. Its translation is CASSFQGAPYNEQFF.

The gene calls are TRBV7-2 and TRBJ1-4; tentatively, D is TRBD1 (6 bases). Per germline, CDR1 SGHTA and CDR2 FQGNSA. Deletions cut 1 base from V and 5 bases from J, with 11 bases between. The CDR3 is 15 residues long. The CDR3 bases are TGTGCCAGCAGCTTAGTCGGGACATCCAATGAAAAACTGTTTTTT. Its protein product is CASSLVGTSNEKLFF.

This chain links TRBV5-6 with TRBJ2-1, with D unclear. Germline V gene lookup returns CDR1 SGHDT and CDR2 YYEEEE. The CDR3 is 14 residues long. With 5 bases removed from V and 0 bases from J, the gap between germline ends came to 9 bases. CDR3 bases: TGTGCCAGCAGTGTAATCAGCTCCTACAATGAGCAGTTCTTC. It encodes CASSVISSYNEQFF.

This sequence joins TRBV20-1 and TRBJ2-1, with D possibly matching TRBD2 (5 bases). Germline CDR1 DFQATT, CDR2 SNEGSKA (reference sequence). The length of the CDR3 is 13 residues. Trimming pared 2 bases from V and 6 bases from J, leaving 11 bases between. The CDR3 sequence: CSARTGNVNEQFF. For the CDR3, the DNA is TGCAGTGCTAGAACGGGGAACGTCAATGAGCAGTTCTTC.

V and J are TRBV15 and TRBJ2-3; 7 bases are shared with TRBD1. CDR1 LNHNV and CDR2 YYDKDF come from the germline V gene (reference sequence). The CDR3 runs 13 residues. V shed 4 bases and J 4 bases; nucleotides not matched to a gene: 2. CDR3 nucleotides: TGTGCCACCAGCACAGGGGGAGCAGATACGCAGTATTTT. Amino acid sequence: CATSTGGADTQYF.

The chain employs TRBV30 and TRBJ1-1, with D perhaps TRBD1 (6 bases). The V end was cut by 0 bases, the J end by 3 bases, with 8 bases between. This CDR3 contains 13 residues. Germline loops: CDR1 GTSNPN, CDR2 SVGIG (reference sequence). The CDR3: CAWSVHRDTEAFF. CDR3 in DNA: TGTGCCTGGAGTGTACACAGGGACACTGAAGCTTTCTTT.

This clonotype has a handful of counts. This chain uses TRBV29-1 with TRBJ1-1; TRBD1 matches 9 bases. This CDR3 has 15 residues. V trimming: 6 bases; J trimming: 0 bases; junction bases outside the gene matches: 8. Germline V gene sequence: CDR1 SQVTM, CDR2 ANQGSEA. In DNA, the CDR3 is TGCAGCGTGCATGACAGGGGGGGCATGAACACTGAAGCTTTCTTT. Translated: CSVHDRGGMNTEAFF.

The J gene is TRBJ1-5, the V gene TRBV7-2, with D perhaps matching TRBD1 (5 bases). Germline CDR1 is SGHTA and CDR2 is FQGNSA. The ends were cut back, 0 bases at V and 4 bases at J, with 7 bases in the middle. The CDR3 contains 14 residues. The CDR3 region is CASSLAPGNQPQHF. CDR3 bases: TGTGCCAGCAGCTTAGCGCCAGGGAATCAGCCCCAGCATTTT.

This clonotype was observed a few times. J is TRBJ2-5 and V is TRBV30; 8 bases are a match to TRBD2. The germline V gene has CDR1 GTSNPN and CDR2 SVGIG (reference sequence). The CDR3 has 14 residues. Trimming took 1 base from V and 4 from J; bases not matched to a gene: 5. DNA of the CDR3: TGTGCCTGGAGTGCGGGGGGGCCAATAGAGACCCAGTACTTC. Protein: CAWSAGGPIETQYF.

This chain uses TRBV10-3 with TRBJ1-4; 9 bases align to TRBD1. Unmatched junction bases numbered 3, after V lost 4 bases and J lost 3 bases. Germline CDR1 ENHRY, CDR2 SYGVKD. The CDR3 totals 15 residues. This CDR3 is CAISGTGAANEKLFF. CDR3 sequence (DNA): TGTGCCATCAGTGGGACAGGGGCCGCTAATGAAAAACTGTTTTTT.

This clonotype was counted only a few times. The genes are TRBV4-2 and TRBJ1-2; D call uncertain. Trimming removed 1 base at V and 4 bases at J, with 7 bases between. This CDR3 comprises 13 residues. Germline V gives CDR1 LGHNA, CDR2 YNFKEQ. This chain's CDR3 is CASSQGNRYGYTF. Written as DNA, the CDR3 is TGTGCCAGCAGCCAAGGTAACCGCTATGGCTACACCTTC.

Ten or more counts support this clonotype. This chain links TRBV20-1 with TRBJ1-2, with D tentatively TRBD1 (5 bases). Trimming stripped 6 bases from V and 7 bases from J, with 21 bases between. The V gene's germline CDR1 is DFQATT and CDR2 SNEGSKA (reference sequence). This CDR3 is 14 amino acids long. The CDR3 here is CSASPGGGRGGYTF. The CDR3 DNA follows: TGCAGTGCGTCCCCAGGCGGCGGTAGGGGTGGCTACACCTTC.

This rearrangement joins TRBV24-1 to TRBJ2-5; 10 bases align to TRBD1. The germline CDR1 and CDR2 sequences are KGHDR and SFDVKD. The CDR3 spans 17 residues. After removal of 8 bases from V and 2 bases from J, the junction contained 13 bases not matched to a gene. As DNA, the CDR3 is TGTGCCACCAAGGGGACAGGGGAGAAGGAATGGCAAGAGACCCAGTACTTC. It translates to CATKGTGEKEWQETQYF.

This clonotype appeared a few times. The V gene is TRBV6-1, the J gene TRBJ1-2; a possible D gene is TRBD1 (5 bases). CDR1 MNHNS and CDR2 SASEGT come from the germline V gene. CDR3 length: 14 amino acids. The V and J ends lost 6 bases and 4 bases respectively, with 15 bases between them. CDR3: CASSPGTRGYGYTF. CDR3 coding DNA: TGTGCCAGCAGCCCAGGGACGAGGGGCTATGGCTACACCTTC.

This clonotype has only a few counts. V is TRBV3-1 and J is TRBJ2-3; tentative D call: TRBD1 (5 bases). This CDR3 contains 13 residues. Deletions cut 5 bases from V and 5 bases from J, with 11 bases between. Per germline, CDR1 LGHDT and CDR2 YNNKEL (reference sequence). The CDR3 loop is CASSARGKDTQYF. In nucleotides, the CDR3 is TGTGCCAGCAGCGCTAGGGGTAAAGATACGCAGTATTTT.